This T cell receptor beta chain was captured in a study of cytomegalovirus exposure and HLA in healthy donors. Background on the study: The platform used for the roughly 130 validation repertoires matched that of the 666 first-cohort repertoires, a later analysis reported.

The data were produced by immunoSEQ multiplex PCR, yet TCRdb's version contains in-frame clones alone and is incomplete. The table records some 150,000 clones, about 86% of them present only once. The V gene lost 1 base and the J gene lost 4 bases, with 11 bases spanning the gap. The CDR3 runs 15 residues. Per the germline V gene, CDR1 is SGHTA and CDR2 is FQGNSA. This sequence was found in a man between 18 and 29 years old in good health and CMV-seropositive. V is TRBV7-2 and J is TRBJ1-5; tentatively, D is TRBD1 (5 bases). The sequenced material came from PBMCs. The CDR3 spells CASSLGRGGNQPQHF. The CDR3 DNA is TGTGCCAGCAGCTTAGGGCGGGGGGGTAATCAGCCCCAGCATTTT.